This TCR beta chain emerged from a study of radiation and T cells in renal cell carcinoma. TCRdb keeps only in-frame clones here, not all; method: immunoSEQ multiplex PCR. This table has some 44,000 clones, around four fifths appearing once. The germline V gene encodes CDR1 MNHNY and CDR2 SVGAGI (reference sequence). This CDR3 spans 14 amino acids. Trimming pared 2 bases from V and 5 bases from J, leaving 10 bases between. Time point indicated: blood 4 weeks post-SBRT, at nephrectomy. Treatment noted: 15 Gy SBRT to primary tumor, nephrectomy 4 weeks later. The tumor was a clear cell renal cell carcinoma.

This sample comprised blood, obtained from a patient whose treatment included radiotherapy and nephrectomy. The receptor was isolated from a woman in her 70s with renal cell carcinoma. This chain uses TRBV6-6 with TRBJ1-5; D perhaps matches TRBD1 (6 bases). The CDR3 bases are TGTGCCAGCAGTTACGGAAGGGGGTATCAGCCCCAGCATTTT. This translates into CASSYGRGYQPQHF.